This T cell receptor (beta chain) derives from a study of blood T cell repertoires in COVID-19. In the study overall: In each case, the material was cDNA or gDNA derived from T cells, B-cell-depleted T cells, or PBMCs.

Trimming left V 2 bases short and J 5 bases short, with 13 bases between. CDR3 size: 16 residues. Germline-derived CDR1 and CDR2 are ENHRY and SYGVKD. This clone was recorded once. This table comes from immunoSEQ multiplex PCR, and its TCRdb copy is limited to in-frame clones, with some not included. The sample contains approximately 180,000 clones, more than 70% of which appear only once. Participants came from around 25 US areas, aged roughly 18 to 90 years. Clinical history reported by participants formed the basis on which cohorts were assigned. The chain couples TRBV10-3 to TRBJ1-6; TRBD1 might be the D (5 bases). This TCR was recovered from a man aged 35 to 55 who had recovered from COVID-19. Sequences were obtained from PBMCs or T cells enriched from blood (not recorded which). For the CDR3, the DNA is TGTGCCATCAGTGAGGGGGCAGGGACTAATAATTCACCCCTCCACTTT. Translating it yields CAISEGAGTNNSPLHF.